This T cell receptor (beta chain) was sequenced during a study of regulatory T cells in long-lasting Graves disease. Study-wide findings and caveats: Among samples with persistent disease, TRBV28, TRBJ1-2 and TRBJ2-5 were favored. Authors noted too few samples as a limitation. Patients with persistent Graves' had lower TCR diversity than newly diagnosed patients.

To note about this clonotype: What it binds is not known.

This sample's time point: newly diagnosed GD, antithyroid drugs for less than 3 months. PBMC-derived RNA was used for the TCR library. Graves' disease diagnosis used American Thyroid Association guidelines. The CDR3 runs 15 residues. Germline CDR1 SNHLY, CDR2 FYNNEI. V was clipped by 5 bases and J by 2 bases; unmatched bases: 1. Investigators prepared the TCR beta libraries by applying iRepertoire HTBI primers and Arm-PCR of CDR3 regions. TCRdb reanalysed the multiplex PCR reads using MiXCR and keeps one entry per CDR3 protein. This sample has roughly 500,000 distinct CDR3 sequences, with roughly 13% found just once. In addition, the sample was reused for a study of T cells in Graves' hyperthyroidism and ophthalmopathy.

The chain employs TRBV2 and TRBJ2-1; 12 bases match TRBD1. The material was peripheral blood mononuclear cells (PBMCs), obtained at new diagnosis, from a patient treated with antithyroid drugs. This TCR derives from a man aged 30-40 years with Graves disease. CDR3 DNA sequence: TGTGCCAGCAGTCGGGACAGGGGGCCCTACAATGAGCAGTTCTTC. Its translation is CASSRDRGPYNEQFF.